This T cell receptor beta chain was captured by sequencing in a study of T cell changes during pregnancy in multiple sclerosis. This clone was recorded a few times. This CDR3 region has 13 residues. V shed 2 bases and J shed 6 bases, with 8 bases lying between them. The germline V gene has CDR1 ENHRY and CDR2 SYGVKD. Assay: immunoSEQ multiplex PCR; the TCRdb copy retains only in-frame clones and omits some. The table lists tens of thousands of clones, about 93% of them singletons. This sequence originates from a female donor in good health, enrolled as a control in a pregnancy study. The specimen was peripheral blood, collected in the third trimester of pregnancy. V usage is TRBV10-3 and J usage is TRBJ1-3; no clear D gene. CDR3 in DNA: TGTGCCATCAGTGAGATTCTGGCAAACACCATATATTTT. Translation gives CAISEILANTIYF.